One and the same sample provided the 8 T cell receptor beta chains below, sequenced in a study of siplizumab effects on memory and regulatory T cells. Method: immunoSEQ multiplex PCR; TCRdb's copy keeps in-frame clones and lacks some. Of some 97,000 clones in the sample, about nine tenths were seen once. The sequenced sample was CD4+ T cells sorted from blood. The source is a human donor in good health.

CDR3 sequence (DNA): TGTGCCAGCAGCCGGGGCCCGCGGACTACTACAGATACGCAGTATTTT. It encodes CASSRGPRTTTDTQYF. The chain has TRBV7-2 and TRBJ2-3; D perhaps matches TRBD2 (6 bases). V was trimmed by 5 bases and J by 3 bases, leaving 18 bases between them. Per germline, CDR1 SGHTA and CDR2 FQGNSA. The CDR3 has 16 residues.

CDR3 residues: CASSLQGAHEAFF. Here the CDR3 DNA reads TGTGCCAGCAGCTTACAGGGGGCTCATGAAGCTTTCTTT. The chain is built from TRBV5-5 and TRBJ1-1; 9 bases map to TRBD1. The J segment lost 7 bases and the V segment lost 2 bases, leaving 3 bases of the junction unmatched. The CDR3 runs 13 residues. CDR1 and CDR2 from the germline V gene are SGHKS and YYEKEE (reference sequence).

The chain carries TRBV5-4 and TRBJ1-1, with a weak D call TRBD1 (6 bases). CDR3 length: 12 residues. The V gene lost 5 bases and the J gene lost 7 bases, with 12 bases spanning the gap. Germline CDR1 is SGHNT and CDR2 is YYREEE (reference sequence). CDR3 amino acids: CASRREQGEAFF. The CDR3 bases are TGTGCCAGCAGACGGGAACAGGGTGAAGCTTTCTTT.

This rearrangement joins TRBV5-1 to TRBJ1-3; possibly TRBD1 for D (6 bases). Germline CDR1 SGHRS, CDR2 YFSETQ. This CDR3 is built from 16 residues. The V end lost 0 bases, the J end lost 2 bases, and 12 bases lay between the germline ends. CDR3 region: CASSLDQGIPGNTIYF. CDR3 nucleotides: TGCGCCAGCAGCTTGGACCAGGGGATTCCTGGAAACACCATATATTTT.

The chain links TRBV5-4 to TRBJ2-6; 7 nucleotides align to TRBD1. There are 15 residues in the CDR3. The junction had 5 bases not matched to a gene; V was cut back by 4 bases and J by 4 bases. CDR1 SGHNT and CDR2 YYREEE come from the germline V gene (reference sequence). The CDR3 bases are TGTGCCAGCAGCCGACAGGGATCAGGGGCCAACGTCCTGACTTTC. Translated: CASSRQGSGANVLTF.

The V call is TRBV12-5, the J call TRBJ2-2; D call uncertain. There are 12 residues in the CDR3. Germline V gene data show CDR1 as LGHNT and CDR2 as FRNRAP. Deletions cut 6 bases from V and 8 bases from J, with 10 bases between. The CDR3 coding sequence is TGTGCTAGTGGGTTTTTGCGGGGGGAGCTGTTTTTT. This gives the protein CASGFLRGELFF.

This rearrangement joins TRBV4-1 to TRBJ1-2; 8 bases are a match to TRBD1. Germline CDR1 and CDR2: MGHRA and YSYEKL. V was pared by 7 bases and J by 8 bases, with 15 bases of the junction left unmatched. The CDR3 covers 15 residues. CDR3 nucleotides: TGCGCCAGCACCCTTTACGACAGGGGCCTACGAGGCTACACCTTC. Its protein is CASTLYDRGLRGYTF.

The genes are TRBV9 and TRBJ2-1; possible D gene TRBD2, 5 bases. CDR3 length: 16 residues. The V gene's germline CDR1 is SGDLS and CDR2 YYNGEE. V dropped 2 bases and J dropped 6 bases, with 18 bases sitting between them. CDR3 nucleotides: TGTGCCAGCAGCGTTTCTTCGGGAACCTACGCCAATGAGCAGTTCTTC. Amino acid sequence: CASSVSSGTYANEQFF.